The 7 T cell receptor beta chains in this list originate from one sample, sequenced in a study of cytomegalovirus exposure and HLA in healthy donors. A multiplex PCR was run with 60 Vbeta primers and 13 Jbeta primers. Clones were sequenced by immunoSEQ multiplex PCR, and TCRdb holds only the in-frame ones, with some missing. This repertoire shows fewer than 120,000 clones, approximately 86% found once; its top ten account for more than 1.5%. Source material: PBMCs. The receptors derive from a man in his forties in good health and CMV-seronegative.

In its sample, this clone was seen once. The chain carries TRBV28 and TRBJ1-2; 9 bases agree with TRBD1. V gave up 3 bases and J gave up 5 bases; unmatched junction bases: 7. Germline CDR1 and CDR2: MDHEN and SYDVKM. The CDR3 contains 15 residues. The CDR3 region is CASSLGTGIEYGYTF. The CDR3 nucleotides are TGTGCCAGCAGTTTGGGGACAGGGATAGAGTATGGCTACACCTTC.

V is TRBV2 and J is TRBJ1-3; D gene uncertain. Trimming left V 4 bases short and J 0 bases short, with 7 bases between. Germline-derived CDR1 and CDR2 are SNHLY and FYNNEI. There are 14 residues in the CDR3. CDR3 DNA sequence: TGTGCCAGCAGTGGGGAGGGCTCTGGAAACACCATATATTTT. It yields the protein CASSGEGSGNTIYF.

The chain has TRBV2 and TRBJ2-2; 11 bases are shared with TRBD1. This CDR3 has 15 residues. CDR1 and CDR2 from the germline V gene are SNHLY and FYNNEI. V gave up 8 bases and J gave up 7 bases; unmatched junction bases: 9. The CDR3 reads CASYLGQGAVGELFF. The CDR3 DNA is TGTGCCAGCTATTTAGGACAGGGGGCGGTCGGGGAGCTGTTTTTT.

The CDR3 reads CASSPRLGETQYF. For the CDR3, the DNA is TGCGCCAGCAGCCCCAGACTCGGGGAGACCCAGTACTTC. The chain uses TRBV4-3 and TRBJ2-5, with D hard to call. With 4 bases removed from V and 5 bases from J, the gap between germline ends came to 11 bases. Germline V lookup: CDR1 LGHNA, CDR2 YSLEER. This CDR3 contains 13 residues.

The V call is TRBV5-1, the J call TRBJ2-3; D possibly corresponds to TRBD1 (6 bases). Germline-derived CDR1 and CDR2 are SGHRS and YFSETQ. Between the trimmed V and J ends, which lost 3 bases and 5 bases, there was a span of 10 bases. The CDR3 length is 13 residues. CDR3 sequence (DNA): TGCGCCAGCAGCTGGACAGATCAAGATACGCAGTATTTT. This encodes CASSWTDQDTQYF.

The chain joins TRBV18 to TRBJ1-1, with D unresolved. Deletions cut 3 bases from V and 6 bases from J, with 8 bases between. The germline V gene has CDR1 KGHSH and CDR2 LQKENI. This CDR3 comprises 12 residues. Here the CDR3 reads CASSPITAEAFF. The CDR3 DNA reads as TGTGCCAGCTCACCTATAACGGCTGAAGCTTTCTTT.

The V gene is TRBV6-4, the J gene TRBJ1-2, with D possibly matching TRBD1 (6 bases). Looked up from germline, CDR1 is MRHNA and CDR2 is SNTAGT. Trimming removed 7 bases from V and 7 bases from J, with 19 bases in between. The CDR3 runs 14 residues. CDR3 sequence reads: CASKQGPEAGGYTF. The CDR3 DNA follows: TGTGCCAGCAAACAGGGACCTGAGGCAGGTGGCTACACCTTC.